This TCR beta chain was recorded in a study of OX40 agonist ivuxolimab in advanced cancers. About the full investigation: The costimulatory receptor OX40 (CD134) was targeted by ivuxolimab, a fully human IgG2 agonistic monoclonal antibody. Intravenous ivuxolimab was administered to patients every 2 weeks at six dose levels: 0.01, 0.1, 0.3, 1.5, 3 and 10 mg/kg. Of the approximately 50 dose-escalation patients, hepatocellular carcinoma was present in roughly 19, melanoma in around 15, renal cell carcinoma in 9 and head and neck cancer in 9. In the dose-escalation cohort, 82.7% of patients were male, and the mean age was roughly 60 years, with a range of roughly 20 to 85. Patients were allowed to have had prior anti-PD-1, anti-PD-L1 or anti-CTLA-4 therapy, and around 37% of the dose-escalation patients had previously received checkpoint inhibitors. Partial responses occurred in three dose-escalation patients, of whom one had hepatocellular carcinoma and two had cutaneous melanoma. The purpose of peripheral TCRbeta sequencing was to test whether ivuxolimab changed TCR sequence diversity and led to clonal T-cell expansion. The monotherapy dose-escalation portion (N of about 50 patients) of the phase I ivuxolimab trial is reported in the paper. The research as a whole found: In partial responders in the 0.1-3.0 mg/kg groups, normalized peripheral clonal expansion was found to be among the lowest, especially among CD8+ T cells. On average, CD8+ T cells showed more expanded clones than CD4+ T cells after ivuxolimab. Low levels of normalized T-cell clonal expansion were also seen in some patients who did not respond. Which antigens the clonally expanded peripheral T cells were specific for was not determined. At doses of 0.1 to 3.0 mg/kg, clonal expansion of both CD4+ and CD8+ T cells in blood was seen between baseline and week 6.

Genomic DNA was extracted from sorted cells for sequencing of the TCRbeta CDR3 region. The immunoSEQ Assay was used to sequence the TCRbeta CDR3 regions. As stored in TCRdb, this immuneACCESS dataset retains in-frame rearrangements with V and J assigned. A fraction of the clones does not appear; measured against another copy, unresolved V genes explain less than half of the discrepancy, and the remainder lacks a known reason. This sample gives fewer than 100,000 clones in total; approximately 80% of them show up just once. More than 1.1% of the sample goes to the ten largest clones. Patients with a history of autoimmune disease or receiving systemic immunosuppression were excluded from the trial. Peripheral blood for TCR sequencing was collected from all dose cohorts at baseline, on cycle 4 day 1, and on cycle 7 day 1. The samples were taken from a phase I, first-in-human, multicenter, open-label dose-escalation trial of ivuxolimab. Adults with locally advanced or metastatic melanoma, renal cell carcinoma, hepatocellular carcinoma or head and neck squamous cell carcinoma were enrolled in the trial. CD4+ and CD8+ T cells were sorted separately from peripheral blood before TCR sequencing.

As for this clone: This clone's antigen is unknown. No base qualities exist here, and no much larger clone lies one base off it.

The sequence derives from an adult with an advanced solid tumor such as melanoma, head and neck, liver or kidney cancer. Sequenced here: CD4+ or CD8+ T cells sorted from blood, sampled in a trial of the OX40 agonist ivuxolimab.

The CDR3 is CASSRGTEAFF. The nucleotide sequence reads TGTGCCAGCAGTAGGGGGACTGAAGCTTTCTTT. Recombination joined TRBV28 with TRBJ1-1; the D region possibly corresponds to TRBD1 (6 bases align). From cysteine to phenylalanine, the CDR3 is 11 amino acids long. Of all the DNA, just the CDR3 is kept, 33 bases in frame from base 1. The V end loses 5 bases and the J end loses 5 bases, and a stretch of 6 bases separates them. The germline V gene sets CDR1 to MDHEN and CDR2 to SYDVKM.